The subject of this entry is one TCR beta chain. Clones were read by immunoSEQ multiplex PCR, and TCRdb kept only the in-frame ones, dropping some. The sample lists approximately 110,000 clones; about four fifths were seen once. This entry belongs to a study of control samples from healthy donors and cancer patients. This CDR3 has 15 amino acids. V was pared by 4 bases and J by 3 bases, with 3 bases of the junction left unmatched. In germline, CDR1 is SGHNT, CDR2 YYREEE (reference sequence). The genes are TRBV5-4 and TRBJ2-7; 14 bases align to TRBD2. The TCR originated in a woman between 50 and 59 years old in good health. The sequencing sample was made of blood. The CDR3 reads CASSRGLAGDYEQYF. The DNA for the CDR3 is TGTGCCAGCAGCAGGGGACTAGCGGGGGACTACGAGCAGTACTTC.